Below, 4 T cell receptor beta chains from the same sample are listed, as sequenced in a study of siplizumab effects on memory and regulatory T cells. Only in-frame clones appear in the TCRdb table, and some are missing; sequencing was by immunoSEQ multiplex PCR. The profile shows around 110,000 clones, roughly 94% of them singletons. Sequencing used non-Treg CD4+ T cells sorted from blood. Receptors originate from a human donor in good health.

This chain uses TRBV7-9 with TRBJ1-3; D is unresolved. Germline loops: CDR1 SEHNR, CDR2 FQNEAQ (reference sequence). This CDR3 contains 14 residues. Trimming removed 6 bases from V and 0 bases from J, with 9 bases in between. CDR3 in amino acids: CASSSSTSGNTIYF. In DNA, the CDR3 is TGTGCCAGCAGTTCGAGTACCTCTGGAAACACCATATATTTT.

The chain joins TRBV7-9 to TRBJ2-7, with D possibly being TRBD1 (5 bases). Germline CDR1 SEHNR, CDR2 FQNEAQ (reference sequence). V lost 5 bases, J lost 3 bases, and 14 bases lay in between. This CDR3 region has 14 residues. The CDR3 spells CASSPRGQGYEQYF. As DNA, the CDR3 is TGTGCCAGCAGCCCCCGTGGCCAGGGCTACGAGCAGTACTTC.

The chain couples TRBV7-2 to TRBJ2-5; the match to TRBD2 covers 8 bases. Germline lookup yields CDR1 SGHTA and CDR2 FQGNSA. CDR3 length: 15 residues. The V and J ends lost 0 bases and 4 bases, in that order; junction bases with no gene match: 4. The CDR3 protein is CASSLAGTRAETQYF. In DNA form, the CDR3 reads TGTGCCAGCAGCTTAGCCGGGACTAGAGCAGAGACCCAGTACTTC. Based on the CDR3 plus reference TRBV7-2 and TRBJ2-5, the full variable domain is GAGVSQSPSNKVTEKGKDVELRCDPISGHTALYWYRQSLGQGLEFLIYFQGNSAPDKSGLPSDRFSAERTGGSVSTLTIQRTQQEDSAVYLCASSLAGTRAETQYFGPGTRLLVL.

The chain carries TRBV10-3 and TRBJ2-2; D not certain. Germline V lookup: CDR1 ENHRY, CDR2 SYGVKD. V lost 6 bases and J 5 bases, leaving 7 bases between the germline ends. The CDR3 covers 12 residues. CDR3 in DNA: TGTGCCATCAGCACAGAGACCGGGGAGCTGTTTTTT. Translated, it gives CAISTETGELFF.